This T cell receptor (beta chain) is from a study of patients and donors after allogeneic stem cell transplantation. The germline V gene has CDR1 MNHEY and CDR2 SVGAGI. The CDR3 runs to 13 residues. Trimming took 1 base from V and 0 from J, leaving 4 bases between them. Using its own MiXCR run on the RT-PCR reads, TCRdb lists one record per CDR3 protein. This sample has 400,000 to 500,000 distinct CDR3 sequences, with approximately 16% found just once. The clonotype comes from a human donor who was either an allogeneic HSCT recipient or a stem cell or donor lymphocyte infusion donor (not recorded which). It is not recorded whose cells these are; they may come from a transplant donor. The sequenced material came from blood, either unsorted or a sorted T cell fraction (not recorded which). The V gene is TRBV6-5, the J gene TRBJ2-7; D is unclear. The CDR3 DNA sequence: TGTGCCAGCAGTTACTTGAACTCCTACGAGCAGTACTTC. Translation: CASSYLNSYEQYF.